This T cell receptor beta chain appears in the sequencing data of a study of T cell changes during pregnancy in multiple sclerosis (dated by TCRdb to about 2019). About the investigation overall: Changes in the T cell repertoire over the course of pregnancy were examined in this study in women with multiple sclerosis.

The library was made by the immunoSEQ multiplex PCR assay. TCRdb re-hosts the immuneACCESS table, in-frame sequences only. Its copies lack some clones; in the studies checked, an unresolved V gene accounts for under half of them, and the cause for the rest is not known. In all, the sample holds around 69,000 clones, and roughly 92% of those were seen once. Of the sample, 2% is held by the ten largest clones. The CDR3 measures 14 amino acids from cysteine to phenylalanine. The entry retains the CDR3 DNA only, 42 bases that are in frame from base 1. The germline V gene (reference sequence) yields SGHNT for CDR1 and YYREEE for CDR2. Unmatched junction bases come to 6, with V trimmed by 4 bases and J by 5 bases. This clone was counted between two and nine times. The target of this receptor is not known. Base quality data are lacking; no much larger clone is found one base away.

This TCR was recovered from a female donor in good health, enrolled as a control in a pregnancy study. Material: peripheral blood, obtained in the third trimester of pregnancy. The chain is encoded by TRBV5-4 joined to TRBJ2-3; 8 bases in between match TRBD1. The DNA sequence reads TGTGCCAGCAGCCGGCAGGGGGCAATAGATACGCAGTATTTT. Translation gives CASSRQGAIDTQYF.